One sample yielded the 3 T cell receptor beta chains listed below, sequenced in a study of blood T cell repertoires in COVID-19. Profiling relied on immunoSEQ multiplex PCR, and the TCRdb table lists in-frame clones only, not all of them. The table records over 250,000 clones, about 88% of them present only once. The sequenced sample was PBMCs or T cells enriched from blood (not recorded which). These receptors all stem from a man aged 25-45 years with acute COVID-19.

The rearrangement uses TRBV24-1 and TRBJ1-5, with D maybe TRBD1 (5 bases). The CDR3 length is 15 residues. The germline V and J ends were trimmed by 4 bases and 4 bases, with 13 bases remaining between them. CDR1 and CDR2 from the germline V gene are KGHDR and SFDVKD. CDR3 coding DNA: TGTGCCACCAGTGACAGGACCGGGGGTAATCAGCCCCAGCATTTT. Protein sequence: CATSDRTGGNQPQHF.

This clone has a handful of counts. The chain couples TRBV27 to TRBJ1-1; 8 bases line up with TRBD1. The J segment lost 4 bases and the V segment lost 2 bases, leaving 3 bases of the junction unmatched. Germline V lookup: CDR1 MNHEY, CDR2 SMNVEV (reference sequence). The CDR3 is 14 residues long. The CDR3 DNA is TGTGCCAGCAGTTTAAGGACAGGGACCACTGAAGCTTTCTTT. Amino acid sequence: CASSLRTGTTEAFF.

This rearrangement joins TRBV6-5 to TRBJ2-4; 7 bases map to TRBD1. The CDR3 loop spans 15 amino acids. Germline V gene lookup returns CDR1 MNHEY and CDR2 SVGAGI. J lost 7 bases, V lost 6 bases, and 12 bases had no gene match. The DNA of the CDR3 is TGTGCCAGCAGGCCTACAGGGGTCGTGTTGAACATTCAGTACTTC. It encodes CASRPTGVVLNIQYF.